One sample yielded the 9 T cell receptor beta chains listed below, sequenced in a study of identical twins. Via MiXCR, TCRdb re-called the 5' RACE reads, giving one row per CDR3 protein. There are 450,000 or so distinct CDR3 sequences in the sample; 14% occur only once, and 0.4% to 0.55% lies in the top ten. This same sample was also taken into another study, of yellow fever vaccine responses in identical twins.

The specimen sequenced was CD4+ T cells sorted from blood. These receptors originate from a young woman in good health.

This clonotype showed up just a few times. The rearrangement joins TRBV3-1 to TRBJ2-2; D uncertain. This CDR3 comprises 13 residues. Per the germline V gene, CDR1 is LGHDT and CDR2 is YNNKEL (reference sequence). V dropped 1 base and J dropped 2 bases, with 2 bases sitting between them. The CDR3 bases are TGTGCCAGCAGCCAAGTCAACACCGGGGAGCTGTTTTTT. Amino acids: CASSQVNTGELFF.

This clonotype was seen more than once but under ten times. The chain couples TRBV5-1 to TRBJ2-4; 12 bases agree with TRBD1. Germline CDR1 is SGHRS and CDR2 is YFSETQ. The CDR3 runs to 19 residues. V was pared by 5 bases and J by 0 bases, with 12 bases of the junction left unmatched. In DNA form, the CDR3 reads TGCGCCAGCAGGCCTGGGACAGGGGGCTCGGACGGAGCCAAAAACATTCAGTACTTC. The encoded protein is CASRPGTGGSDGAKNIQYF. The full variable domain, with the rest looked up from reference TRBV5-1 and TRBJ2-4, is KAGVTQTPRYLIKTRGQQVTLSCSPISGHRSVSWYQQTPGQGLQFLFEYFSETQRNKGNFPGRFSGRQFSNSRSEMNVSTLELGDSALYLCASRPGTGGSDGAKNIQYFGAGTRLSVL.

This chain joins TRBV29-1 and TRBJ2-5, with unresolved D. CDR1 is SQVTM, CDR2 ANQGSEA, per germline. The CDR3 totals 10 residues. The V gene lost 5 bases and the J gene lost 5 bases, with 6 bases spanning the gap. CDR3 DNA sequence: TGCAGCGTTAGCTCTGAGACCCAGTACTTC. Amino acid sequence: CSVSSETQYF.

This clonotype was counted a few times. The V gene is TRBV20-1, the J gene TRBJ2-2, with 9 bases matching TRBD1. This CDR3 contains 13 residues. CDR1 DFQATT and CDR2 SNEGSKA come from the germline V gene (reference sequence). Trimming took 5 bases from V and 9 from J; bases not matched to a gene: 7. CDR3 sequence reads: CSAVPGQGRELFF. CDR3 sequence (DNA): TGCAGTGCTGTCCCGGGACAGGGAAGGGAGCTGTTTTTT.

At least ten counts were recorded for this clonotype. CDR3 sequence: CASSVSYEQYF. The CDR3 DNA reads as TGTGCCAGCAGTGTTTCCTACGAGCAGTACTTC. The V gene is TRBV7-2, the J gene TRBJ2-7; D unclear. The CDR3 has 11 amino acids. Trimming removed 6 bases at V and 1 base at J, with 4 bases between. In germline, CDR1 is SGHTA, CDR2 FQGNSA.

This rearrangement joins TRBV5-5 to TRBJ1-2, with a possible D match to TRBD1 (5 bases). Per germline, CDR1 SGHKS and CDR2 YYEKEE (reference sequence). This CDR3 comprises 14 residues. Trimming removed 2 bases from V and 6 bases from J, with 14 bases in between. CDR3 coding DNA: TGTGCCAGCAGCTTCCTAGACAGCCGAGATGGCTACACCTTC. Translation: CASSFLDSRDGYTF. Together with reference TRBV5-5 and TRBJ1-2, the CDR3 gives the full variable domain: DAGVTQSPTHLIKTRGQQVTLRCSPISGHKSVSWYQQVLGQGPQFIFQYYEKEERGRGNFPDRFSARQFPNYSSELNVNALLLGDSALYLCASSFLDSRDGYTFGSGTRLTVV.

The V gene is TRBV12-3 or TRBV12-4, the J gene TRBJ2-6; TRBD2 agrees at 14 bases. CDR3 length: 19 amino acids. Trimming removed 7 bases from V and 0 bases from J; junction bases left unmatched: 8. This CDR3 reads CASTPGTSGGGSGANVLTF. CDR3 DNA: TGTGCCAGCACCCCCGGGACTAGCGGGGGAGGCTCTGGGGCCAACGTCCTGACTTTC.

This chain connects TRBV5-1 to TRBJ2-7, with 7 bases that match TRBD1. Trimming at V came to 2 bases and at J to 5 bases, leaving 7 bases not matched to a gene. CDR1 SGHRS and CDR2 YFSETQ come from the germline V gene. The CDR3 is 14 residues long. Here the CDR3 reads CASSFLTGADEQYF. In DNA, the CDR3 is TGCGCCAGCAGCTTTCTAACAGGGGCGGACGAGCAGTACTTC.

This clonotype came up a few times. The CDR3 is CASFLPPDWRGTDTQYF. The CDR3 DNA sequence: TGTGCCAGCTTTCTCCCCCCGGACTGGAGGGGCACAGATACGCAGTATTTT. This sequence joins TRBV12-3 or TRBV12-4 and TRBJ2-3; D may be TRBD2 (6 bases). The CDR3 covers 17 residues. V was trimmed by 8 bases and J by 1 base, leaving 22 bases between them.